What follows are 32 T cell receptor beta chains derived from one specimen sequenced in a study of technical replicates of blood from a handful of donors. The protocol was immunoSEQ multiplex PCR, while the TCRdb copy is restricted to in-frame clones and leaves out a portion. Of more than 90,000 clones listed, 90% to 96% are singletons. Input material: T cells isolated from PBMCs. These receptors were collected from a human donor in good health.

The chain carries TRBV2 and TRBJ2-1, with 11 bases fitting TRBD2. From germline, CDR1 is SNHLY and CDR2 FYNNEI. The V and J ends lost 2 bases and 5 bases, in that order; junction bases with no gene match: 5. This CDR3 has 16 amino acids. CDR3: CASSEWGSGGDNEQFF. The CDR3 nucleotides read TGTGCCAGCAGTGAATGGGGTAGCGGGGGGGACAATGAGCAGTTCTTC.

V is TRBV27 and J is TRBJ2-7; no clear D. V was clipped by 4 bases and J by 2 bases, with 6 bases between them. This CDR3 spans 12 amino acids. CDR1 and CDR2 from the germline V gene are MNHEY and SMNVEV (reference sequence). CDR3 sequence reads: CASSSYPYEQYF. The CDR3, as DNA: TGTGCCAGCAGTTCCTACCCCTACGAGCAGTACTTC.

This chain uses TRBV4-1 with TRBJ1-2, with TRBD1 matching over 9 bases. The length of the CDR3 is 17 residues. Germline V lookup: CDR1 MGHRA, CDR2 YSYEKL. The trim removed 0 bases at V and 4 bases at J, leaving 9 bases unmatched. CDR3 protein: CASSQDSGDRAIYGYTF. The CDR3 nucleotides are TGCGCCAGCAGCCAAGATTCCGGGGACAGGGCCATCTATGGCTACACCTTC.

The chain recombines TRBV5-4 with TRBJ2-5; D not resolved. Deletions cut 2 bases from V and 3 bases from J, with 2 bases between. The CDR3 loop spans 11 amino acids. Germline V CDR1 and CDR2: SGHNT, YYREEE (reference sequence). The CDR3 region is CASSFEETQYF. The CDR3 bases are TGTGCCAGCAGCTTCGAAGAGACCCAGTACTTC.

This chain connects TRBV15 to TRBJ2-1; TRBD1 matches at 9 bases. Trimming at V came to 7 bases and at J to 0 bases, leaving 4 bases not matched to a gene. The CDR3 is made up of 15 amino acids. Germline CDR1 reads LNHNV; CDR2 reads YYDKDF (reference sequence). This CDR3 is CATTDRGRSYNEQFF. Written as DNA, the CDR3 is TGTGCCACCACGGACAGGGGCCGCTCCTACAATGAGCAGTTCTTC.

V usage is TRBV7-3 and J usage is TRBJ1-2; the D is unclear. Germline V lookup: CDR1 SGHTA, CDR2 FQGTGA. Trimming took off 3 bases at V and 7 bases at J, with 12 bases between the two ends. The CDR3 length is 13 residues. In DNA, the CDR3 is TGTGCCAGCAGCTTTGGGCCCCCCGGTGGCTACACCTTC. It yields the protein CASSFGPPGGYTF.

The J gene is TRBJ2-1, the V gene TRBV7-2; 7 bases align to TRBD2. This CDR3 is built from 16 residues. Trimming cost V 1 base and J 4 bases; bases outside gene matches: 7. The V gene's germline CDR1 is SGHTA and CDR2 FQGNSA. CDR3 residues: CASSLGGGSFYNEQFF. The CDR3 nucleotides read TGTGCCAGCAGCTTAGGTGGCGGGAGTTTTTACAATGAGCAGTTCTTC.

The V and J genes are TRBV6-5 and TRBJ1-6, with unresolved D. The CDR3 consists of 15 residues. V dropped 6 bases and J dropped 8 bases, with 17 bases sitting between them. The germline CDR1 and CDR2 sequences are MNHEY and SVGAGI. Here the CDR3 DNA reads TGTGCCAGCAGAACCTTGGAGAGCGCGGATTCACCCCTCCACTTT. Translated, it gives CASRTLESADSPLHF.

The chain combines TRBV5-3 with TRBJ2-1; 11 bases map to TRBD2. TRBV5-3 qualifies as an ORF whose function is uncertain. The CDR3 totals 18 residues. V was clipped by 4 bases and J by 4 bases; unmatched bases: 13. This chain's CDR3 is CARSRPVTSGGPYNEQFF. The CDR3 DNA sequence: TGTGCCAGAAGCCGCCCCGTTACTAGCGGGGGACCTTACAATGAGCAGTTCTTC.

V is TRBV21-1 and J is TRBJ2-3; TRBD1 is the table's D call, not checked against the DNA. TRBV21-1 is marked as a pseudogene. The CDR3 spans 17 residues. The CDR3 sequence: CASSKNLGQGLRDTQYF. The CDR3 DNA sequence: TGTGCCAGCAGCAAAAACCTAGGACAGGGGTTGAGAGATACGCAGTATTTT.

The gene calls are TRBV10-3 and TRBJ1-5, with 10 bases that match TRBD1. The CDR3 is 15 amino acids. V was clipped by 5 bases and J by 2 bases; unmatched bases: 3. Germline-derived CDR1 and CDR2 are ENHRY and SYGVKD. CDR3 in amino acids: CAISNGQGGNQPQHF. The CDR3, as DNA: TGTGCCATCAGTAACGGACAGGGGGGCAATCAGCCCCAGCATTTT.

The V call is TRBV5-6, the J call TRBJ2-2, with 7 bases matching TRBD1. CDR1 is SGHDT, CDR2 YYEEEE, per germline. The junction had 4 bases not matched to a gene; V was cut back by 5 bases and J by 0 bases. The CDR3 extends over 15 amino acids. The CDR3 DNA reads TGTGCCAGCAGGTCCGGGACAGCGAACACCGGGGAGCTGTTTTTT. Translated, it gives CASRSGTANTGELFF.

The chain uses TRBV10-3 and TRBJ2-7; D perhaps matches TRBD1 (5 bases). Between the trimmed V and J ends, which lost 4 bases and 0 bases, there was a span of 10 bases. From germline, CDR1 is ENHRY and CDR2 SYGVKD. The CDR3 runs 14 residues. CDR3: CAISVQDTSYEQYF. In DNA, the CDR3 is TGTGCCATCAGTGTGCAGGACACCTCCTACGAGCAGTACTTC.

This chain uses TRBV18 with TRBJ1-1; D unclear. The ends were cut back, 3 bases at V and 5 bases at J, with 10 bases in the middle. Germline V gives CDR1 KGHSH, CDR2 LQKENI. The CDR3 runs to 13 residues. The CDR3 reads CASSPTRETEAFF. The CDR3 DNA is TGTGCCAGCTCACCCACCCGGGAAACTGAAGCTTTCTTT.

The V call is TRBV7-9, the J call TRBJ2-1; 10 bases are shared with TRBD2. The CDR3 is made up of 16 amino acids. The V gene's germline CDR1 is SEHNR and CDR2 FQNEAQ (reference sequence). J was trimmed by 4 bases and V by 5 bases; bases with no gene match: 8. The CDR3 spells CASSPLAGVVYNEQFF. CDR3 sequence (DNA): TGTGCCAGCAGCCCGCTAGCGGGAGTCGTTTACAATGAGCAGTTCTTC.

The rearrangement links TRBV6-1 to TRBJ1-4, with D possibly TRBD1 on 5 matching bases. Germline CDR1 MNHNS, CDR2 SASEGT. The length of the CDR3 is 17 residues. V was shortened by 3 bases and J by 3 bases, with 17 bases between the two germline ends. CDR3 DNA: TGTGCCAGCAGTGACATCCAGGGTTGGCCCTCTAATGAAAAACTGTTTTTT. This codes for CASSDIQGWPSNEKLFF.

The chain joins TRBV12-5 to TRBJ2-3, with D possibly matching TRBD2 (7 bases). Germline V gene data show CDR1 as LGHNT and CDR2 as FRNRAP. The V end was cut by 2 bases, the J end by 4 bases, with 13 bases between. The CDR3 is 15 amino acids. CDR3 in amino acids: CASGLLGGPADTQYF. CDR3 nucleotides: TGTGCTAGTGGTTTGCTGGGGGGGCCGGCAGATACGCAGTATTTT.

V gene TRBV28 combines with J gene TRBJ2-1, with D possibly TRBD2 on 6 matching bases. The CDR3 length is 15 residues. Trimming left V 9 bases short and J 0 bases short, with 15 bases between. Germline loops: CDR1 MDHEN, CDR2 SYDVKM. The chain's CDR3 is CASRPGVSSYNEQFF. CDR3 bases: TGTGCCAGTCGTCCGGGGGTAAGCTCCTACAATGAGCAGTTCTTC. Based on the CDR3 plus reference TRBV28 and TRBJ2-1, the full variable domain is DVKVTQSSRYLVKRTGEKVFLECVQDMDHENMFWYRQDPGLGLRLIYFSYDVKMKEKGDIPEGYSVSREKKERFSLILESASTNQTSMYLCASRPGVSSYNEQFFGPGTRLTVL.

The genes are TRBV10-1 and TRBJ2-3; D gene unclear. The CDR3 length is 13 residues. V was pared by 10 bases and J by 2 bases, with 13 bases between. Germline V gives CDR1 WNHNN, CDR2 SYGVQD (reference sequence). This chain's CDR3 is CATAGALTDTQYF. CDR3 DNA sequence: TGCGCCACCGCCGGAGCGCTCACAGATACGCAGTATTTT.

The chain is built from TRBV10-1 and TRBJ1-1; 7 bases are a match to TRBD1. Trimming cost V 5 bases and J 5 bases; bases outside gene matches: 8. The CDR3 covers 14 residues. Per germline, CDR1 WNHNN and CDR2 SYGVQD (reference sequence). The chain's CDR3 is CASSRQGKATEAFF. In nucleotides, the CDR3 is TGCGCCAGCAGTCGACAGGGAAAGGCTACTGAAGCTTTCTTT.

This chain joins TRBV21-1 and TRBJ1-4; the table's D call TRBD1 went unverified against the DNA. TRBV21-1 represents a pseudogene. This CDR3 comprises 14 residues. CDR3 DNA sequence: TGTGCCAGCAGTAACGACAGGTACAATGAAAAACTGTTTTTT. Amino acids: CASSNDRYNEKLFF.

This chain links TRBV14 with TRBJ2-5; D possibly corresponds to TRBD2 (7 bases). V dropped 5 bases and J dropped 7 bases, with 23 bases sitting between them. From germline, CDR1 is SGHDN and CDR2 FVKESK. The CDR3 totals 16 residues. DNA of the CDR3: TGTGCCAGCAGCGCGCGTGGTGCGGGGGCGCGGGGGACCCAGTACTTC. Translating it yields CASSARGAGARGTQYF.

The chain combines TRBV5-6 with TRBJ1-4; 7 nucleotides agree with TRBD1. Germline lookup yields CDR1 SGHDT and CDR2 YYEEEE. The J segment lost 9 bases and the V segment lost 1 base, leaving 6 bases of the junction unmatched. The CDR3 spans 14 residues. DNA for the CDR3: TGTGCCAGCAGCTTGACAGGGGTTACGAAAAAACTGTTTTTT. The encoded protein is CASSLTGVTKKLFF.

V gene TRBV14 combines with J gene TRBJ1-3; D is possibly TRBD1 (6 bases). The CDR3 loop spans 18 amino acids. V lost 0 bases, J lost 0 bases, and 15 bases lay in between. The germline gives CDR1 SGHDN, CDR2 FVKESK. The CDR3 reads CASSQEWGPLSSGNTIYF. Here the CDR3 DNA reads TGTGCCAGCAGCCAAGAATGGGGGCCTCTAAGCTCTGGAAACACCATATATTTT.

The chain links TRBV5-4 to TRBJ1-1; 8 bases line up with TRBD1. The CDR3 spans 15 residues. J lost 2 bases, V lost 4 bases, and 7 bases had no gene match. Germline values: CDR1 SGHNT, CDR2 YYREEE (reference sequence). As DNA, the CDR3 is TGTGCCAGCAGCCTTATGACAGGGGTTAACACTGAAGCTTTCTTT. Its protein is CASSLMTGVNTEAFF.

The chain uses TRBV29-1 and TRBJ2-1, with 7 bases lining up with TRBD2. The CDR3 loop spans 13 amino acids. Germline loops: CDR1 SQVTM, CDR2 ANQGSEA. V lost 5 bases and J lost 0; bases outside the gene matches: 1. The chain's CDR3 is CSVREGSYNEQFF. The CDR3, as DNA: TGCAGCGTTAGGGAGGGCTCCTACAATGAGCAGTTCTTC.

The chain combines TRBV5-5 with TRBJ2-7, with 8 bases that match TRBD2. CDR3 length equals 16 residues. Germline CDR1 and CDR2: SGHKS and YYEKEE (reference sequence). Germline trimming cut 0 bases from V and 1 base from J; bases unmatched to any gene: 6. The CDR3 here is CASSLEGTSMSYEQYF. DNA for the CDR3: TGTGCCAGCAGCTTGGAGGGGACTAGTATGTCCTACGAGCAGTACTTC.

CDR3 nucleotides: TGTGCCAGTAGTATAACCCAGGGGGCGGGAAACATTCAGTACTTC. Protein product: CASSITQGAGNIQYF. The rearrangement joins TRBV19 to TRBJ2-4, with TRBD1 matching over 8 bases. Trimming cost V 2 bases and J 6 bases; bases outside gene matches: 6. The CDR3 totals 15 residues. The germline CDR1 and CDR2 sequences are LNHDA and SQIVND (reference sequence). Full variable domain (outside the CDR3, taken from reference TRBV19 and TRBJ2-4): DGGITQSPKYLFRKEGQNVTLSCEQNLNHDAMYWYRQDPGQGLRLIYYSQIVNDFQKGDIAEGYSVSREKKESFPLTVTSAQKNPTAFYLCASSITQGAGNIQYFGAGTRLSVL.

The CDR3 spells CASSAETDSYEQYF. The DNA of the CDR3 is TGTGCCAGCAGTGCTGAGACAGACTCCTACGAGCAGTACTTC. This rearrangement joins TRBV6-4 to TRBJ2-7; perhaps TRBD1 as D (5 bases). Germline V gives CDR1 MRHNA, CDR2 SNTAGT. This CDR3 contains 14 residues. V was shortened by 4 bases and J by 0 bases, with 10 bases between the two germline ends.

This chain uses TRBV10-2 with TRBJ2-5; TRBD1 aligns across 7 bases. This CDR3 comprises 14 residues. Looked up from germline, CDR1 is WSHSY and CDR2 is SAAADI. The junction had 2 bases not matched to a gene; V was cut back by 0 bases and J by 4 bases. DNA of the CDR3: TGCGCCAGCAGTGAGTCTGACAGGGCAGAGACCCAGTACTTC. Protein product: CASSESDRAETQYF.

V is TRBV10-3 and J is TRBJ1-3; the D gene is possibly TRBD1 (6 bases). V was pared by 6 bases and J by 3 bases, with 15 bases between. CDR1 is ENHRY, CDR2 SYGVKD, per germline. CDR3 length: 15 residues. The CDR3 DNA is TGTGCCATCAGCGAACAGGGACCCGGTGGAAACACCATATATTTT. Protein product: CAISEQGPGGNTIYF.

The CDR3 spells CASKGVGAGTEAFF. The CDR3 DNA reads TGTGCCAGCAAGGGGGTCGGGGCTGGCACTGAAGCTTTCTTT. The chain combines TRBV7-9 with TRBJ1-1; TRBD1 might be the D (6 bases). V lost 7 bases and J 4 bases, leaving 16 bases between the germline ends. In germline, CDR1 is SEHNR, CDR2 FQNEAQ (reference sequence). This CDR3 is 14 amino acids long.